The 27 T cell receptor beta chains reported below all come from one sample, sequenced in a study of OX40 agonist ivuxolimab in advanced cancers. Here immunoSEQ multiplex PCR was the method, and the copy in TCRdb shows in-frame clones only, minus some. Here the sample spans approximately 73,000 clones, less than 90% being singletons. Here the sequenced sample was CD4+ or CD8+ T cells sorted from blood, taken in a trial of the OX40 agonist ivuxolimab. All receptors come from an adult with an advanced solid tumor such as melanoma, head and neck, liver or kidney cancer.

The CDR3 region is CASSEGAGNQPQHF. The CDR3 DNA reads TGCGCCAGCAGTGAGGGGGCAGGCAATCAGCCCCAGCATTTT. The V and J genes are TRBV10-2 and TRBJ1-5; TRBD1 is a possible D gene (5 bases). Trimming left V 2 bases short and J 2 bases short, with 7 bases between. Germline-derived CDR1 and CDR2 are WSHSY and SAAADI. CDR3 size: 14 residues.

CDR3 bases: TGTGCCAGCTCACCGAGGACTAGCGTCTCCTACAATGAGCAGTTCTTC. Translated: CASSPRTSVSYNEQFF. The rearrangement links TRBV18 to TRBJ2-1; TRBD2 aligns across 9 bases. The V and J ends lost 3 bases and 0 bases, in that order; junction bases with no gene match: 3. Looked up from germline, CDR1 is KGHSH and CDR2 is LQKENI. The CDR3 loop spans 16 amino acids.

The V gene is TRBV7-6, the J gene TRBJ2-1, with 16 bases lining up with TRBD2. The CDR3 runs to 17 residues. V trimming: 6 bases; J trimming: 9 bases; junction bases outside the gene matches: 11. Germline lookup yields CDR1 SGHVS and CDR2 FNYEAQ. The CDR3 coding sequence is TGTGCCAGCAGTCTCAACCCGGGACTAGCGGGAGGGAGTGAGCAGTTCTTC. Its translation is CASSLNPGLAGGSEQFF.

The chain combines TRBV4-1 with TRBJ2-1; D is possibly TRBD2 (5 bases). The ends were cut back, 1 base at V and 4 bases at J, with 11 bases in the middle. The CDR3 length is 15 residues. The V gene's germline CDR1 is MGHRA and CDR2 YSYEKL. The CDR3 spells CASSQAWTGYNEQFF. In nucleotides, the CDR3 is TGCGCCAGCAGCCAAGCCTGGACTGGATACAATGAGCAGTTCTTC.

This clone was seen a few times. This chain joins TRBV7-8 and TRBJ2-4, with D perhaps matching TRBD2 (5 bases). The CDR3 contains 17 residues. V lost 3 bases and J lost 1, with 16 bases in between. Germline CDR1 is SGHVS and CDR2 is FQNEAQ. CDR3 sequence (DNA): TGTGCCAGCAGCTTGGACTGGGCCATGAGGGCCAAAAACATTCAGTACTTC. It encodes CASSLDWAMRAKNIQYF.

As concerns this clone: This sample also contains other DNA sequences that code for the same CDR3. This rearrangement joins TRBV28 to TRBJ2-5; D remains ambiguous. Germline values: CDR1 MDHEN, CDR2 SYDVKM. This CDR3 has 16 residues. The ends were cut back, 2 bases at V and 1 base at J, with 14 bases in the middle. CDR3 sequence reads: CASSLPDHPTQETQYF. The DNA of the CDR3 is TGTGCCAGCAGTTTACCGGACCATCCCACCCAAGAGACCCAGTACTTC.

V usage is TRBV11-2 and J usage is TRBJ2-2, with D possibly being TRBD1 or TRBD2 (5 bases each). CDR1 SGHAT and CDR2 FQNNGV come from the germline V gene. Trimming left V 1 base short and J 3 bases short, with 12 bases between. This CDR3 comprises 16 residues. The CDR3, as DNA: TGTGCCAGCAGCTTAGTCTCAGGGAGCTACACCGGGGAGCTGTTTTTT. Protein sequence: CASSLVSGSYTGELFF.

The chain combines TRBV2 with TRBJ2-7, with 8 bases lining up with TRBD2. V trimming: 6 bases; J trimming: 1 base; junction bases outside the gene matches: 8. The CDR3 is made up of 15 amino acids. Germline V lookup: CDR1 SNHLY, CDR2 FYNNEI. The CDR3 reads CASRIEVAGSYEQYF. CDR3 DNA sequence: TGTGCCAGCAGAATTGAGGTAGCGGGGTCCTACGAGCAGTACTTC. The variable domain in full, completed from reference TRBV2 and TRBJ2-7, reads EPEVTQTPSHQVTQMGQEVILRCVPISNHLYFYWYRQILGQKVEFLVSFYNNEISEKSEIFDDQFSVERPDGSNFTLKIRSTKLEDSAMYFCASRIEVAGSYEQYFGPGTRLTVT.

This chain joins TRBV27 and TRBJ2-3; tentatively, D is TRBD2 (5 bases). CDR3 length: 15 amino acids. V lost 6 bases and J lost 0, with 13 bases in between. CDR1 is MNHEY and CDR2 is SMNVEV in the germline V gene (reference sequence). CDR3 nucleotides: TGTGCCAGCAGCCCTACGGGGTTTAGCACAGATACGCAGTATTTT. This gives the protein CASSPTGFSTDTQYF.

The CDR3 loop is CASRGTGTYEQYF. The CDR3 DNA is TGTGCCAGCAGGGGGACCGGTACCTACGAGCAGTACTTC. The V and J genes are TRBV5-4 and TRBJ2-7; D may be TRBD1 or TRBD2 (5 bases each). Trimming took off 5 bases at V and 2 bases at J, with 11 bases between the two ends. The CDR3 length is 13 residues. Germline values: CDR1 SGHNT, CDR2 YYREEE (reference sequence).

Only one count was recorded for this clone. Compared with germline, one end of the junction differs, possibly owing to a read error. V and J are TRBV7-7 and TRBJ2-5; no clear D gene. CDR1 and CDR2 from the germline V gene are SSHAT and FNYEAQ (reference sequence). The CDR3 is 13 amino acids. CDR3 sequence reads: CASSFRFEETQYF. In DNA form, the CDR3 reads TGTGCTAGCAGCTTCAGGTTTGAGGAGACCCAGTACTTC.

The chain is built from TRBV6-1 and TRBJ1-1; D is possibly TRBD1 (5 bases). Germline V gene lookup returns CDR1 MNHNS and CDR2 SASEGT. The V end was cut by 8 bases, the J end by 4 bases, with 17 bases between. The CDR3 runs 14 residues. In DNA, the CDR3 is TGTGCCAGCCGATCCGGGGCGAGGAGCACTGAAGCTTTCTTT. This sequence encodes CASRSGARSTEAFF.

The genes are TRBV13 and TRBJ2-5; D call uncertain. The CDR3 length is 14 residues. Germline V gene data show CDR1 as PRHDT and CDR2 as FYEKMQ (reference sequence). With 1 base removed from V and 4 bases from J, the gap between germline ends came to 10 bases. The CDR3 sequence: CASSLALGPETQYF. Here the CDR3 DNA reads TGTGCCAGCAGCTTAGCGTTAGGTCCAGAGACCCAGTACTTC.

V gene TRBV6-5 combines with J gene TRBJ2-1; 9 nucleotides line up with TRBD2. V was pared by 2 bases and J by 5 bases, with 1 base of the junction left unmatched. The germline CDR1 and CDR2 sequences are MNHEY and SVGAGI. The length of the CDR3 is 14 residues. The CDR3 DNA reads as TGTGCCAGCAGTTACCTAGCGGGGAACAATGAGCAGTTCTTC. Protein sequence: CASSYLAGNNEQFF.

The chain links TRBV19 to TRBJ2-2; 8 nucleotides match TRBD2. Germline V gene data show CDR1 as LNHDA and CDR2 as SQIVND (reference sequence). V dropped 4 bases and J dropped 4; count of bases not matched to a gene: 5. The CDR3 loop spans 15 amino acids. Here the CDR3 reads CASSNQREPTGELFF. The DNA for the CDR3 is TGTGCCAGTAGTAATCAGCGGGAGCCCACCGGGGAGCTGTTTTTT.

The CDR3 protein is CASSIFTGVGRDYGYTF. The DNA of the CDR3 is TGTGCCAGTAGTATCTTTACCGGCGTGGGCAGGGACTATGGCTACACCTTC. The V gene is TRBV19, the J gene TRBJ1-2, with D possibly matching TRBD1 (5 bases). Trimming took 3 bases from V and 3 from J, leaving 20 bases between them. Germline CDR1 is LNHDA and CDR2 is SQIVND (reference sequence). The CDR3 extends over 17 amino acids.

This rearrangement joins TRBV27 to TRBJ2-7; TRBD1 might be the D (6 bases). The CDR3 contains 14 residues. Deletions cut 3 bases from V and 2 bases from J, with 11 bases between. The germline V gene encodes CDR1 MNHEY and CDR2 SMNVEV (reference sequence). The CDR3 spells CASSFADRTYEQYF. As DNA, the CDR3 is TGTGCCAGCAGTTTCGCAGACAGGACCTACGAGCAGTACTTC.

With regard to this clone: Other DNA sequences in this specimen translate into the identical CDR3. This chain links TRBV30 with TRBJ2-7; 9 bases are shared with TRBD1. The CDR3 is 14 residues long. Germline loops: CDR1 GTSNPN, CDR2 SVGIG (reference sequence). Losses at the gene ends were 0 bases for V and 2 bases for J; bases not matched to a gene: 2. The CDR3 sequence: CAWSVGTGTYEQYF. The CDR3 coding sequence is TGTGCCTGGAGTGTGGGGACAGGGACCTACGAGCAGTACTTC.

This chain links TRBV29-1 with TRBJ2-7; 11 positions match TRBD1. The germline gives CDR1 SQVTM, CDR2 ANQGSEA. V gave up 6 bases and J gave up 5 bases; unmatched junction bases: 12. This CDR3 region has 15 residues. CDR3 loop: CSVAVLGQGADEQYF. CDR3 nucleotide sequence: TGCAGCGTCGCTGTACTCGGACAGGGGGCCGACGAGCAGTACTTC.

The rearrangement links TRBV6-5 to TRBJ2-5, with 9 bases aligning to TRBD1. Trimming removed 2 bases from V and 1 base from J; junction bases left unmatched: 2. CDR3 length: 15 residues. Germline values: CDR1 MNHEY, CDR2 SVGAGI. Here the CDR3 DNA reads TGTGCCAGCAGTTACGGGACAGGGATCCAAGAGACCCAGTACTTC. Translation gives CASSYGTGIQETQYF.

The sample holds one count of this clone. This chain uses TRBV23-1 with TRBJ1-5; a weak D match, TRBD1 (6 bases). TRBV23-1 falls under the ORF class, with uncertain function. The CDR3 sequence is 14 residues long. V lost 4 bases and J lost 8, with 15 bases in between. CDR3 residues: CASSPLGRGEPQHF. CDR3 in DNA: TGCGCCAGCAGTCCCCTAGGCAGGGGTGAGCCCCAGCATTTT.

The chain recombines TRBV21-1 with TRBJ2-2; TRBD1, the table's D call, was not compared with the DNA. TRBV21-1 is assigned pseudogene status. There are 15 residues in the CDR3. DNA for the CDR3: TGTGCCAGCGGAAAAAGGACAGGGGTAACCGGGGAGCTGTTTTTT. It yields the protein CASGKRTGVTGELFF.

This chain links TRBV6-5 with TRBJ1-4; D is ambiguous. This CDR3 comprises 16 residues. The ends were cut back, 0 bases at V and 3 bases at J, with 11 bases in the middle. Germline loops: CDR1 MNHEY, CDR2 SVGAGI. CDR3 bases: TGTGCCAGCAGTTACTCGGTTTCGGCAGCTAATGAAAAACTGTTTTTT. Encoded protein: CASSYSVSAANEKLFF.

The sample holds a few counts of this clone. CDR3 coding DNA: TGTGCCAGCATGGGACAGGTAGATCAGCCCCAGCATTTT. Translating it yields CASMGQVDQPQHF. The chain employs TRBV2 and TRBJ1-5; TRBD1 matches 8 bases. Trimming removed 7 bases from V and 5 bases from J; junction bases left unmatched: 4. This CDR3 is built from 13 residues. Germline V gene lookup returns CDR1 SNHLY and CDR2 FYNNEI.

This rearrangement joins TRBV27 to TRBJ1-1; 7 bases align to TRBD1. V lost 6 bases and J lost 4; bases outside the gene matches: 5. CDR1 and CDR2 from the germline V gene are MNHEY and SMNVEV (reference sequence). The CDR3 totals 13 residues. CDR3 DNA: TGTGCCAGCAGCCCCAGGGGGGGCACTGAAGCTTTCTTT. This translates into CASSPRGGTEAFF.

This clone was seen only once. V usage is TRBV5-1 and J usage is TRBJ2-7; D is unclear. Germline values: CDR1 SGHRS, CDR2 YFSETQ. Trimming left V 0 bases short and J 3 bases short, with 10 bases between. The CDR3 is 14 amino acids. For the CDR3, the DNA is TGCGCCAGCAGCTTGGCCAGCCAAATCTACGAGCAGTACTTC. It is translated as CASSLASQIYEQYF.

The chain is built from TRBV12-5 and TRBJ2-1; 10 bases line up with TRBD2. J gave up 5 bases and V 0 bases, and 1 base lay outside the gene matches. This CDR3 region has 15 residues. Germline V gene sequence: CDR1 LGHNT, CDR2 FRNRAP. The CDR3 DNA follows: TGTGCTAGTGGTTTGGTAGGACTAGCGGACAATGAGCAGTTCTTC. It encodes CASGLVGLADNEQFF.